One sample yielded the 17 T cell receptor beta chains listed below, sequenced in a study of human T cells and chemical hapten exposure. TCRdb itself ran the RACE reads through MiXCR, one entry per CDR3 protein. The repertoire holds some 360,000 distinct CDR3 sequences, with approximately 5% as singletons. Time point of the sample: pre-sensitization, week 0. Treatment denoted: therapeutic diphenylcyclopropenone sensitization with weekly scalp DPC. Sequencing used whole blood, obtained in connection with sensitization to the hapten diphenylcyclopropenone (DPC). The receptors stem from a woman between 50 and 59 years old with alopecia areata. Some clones in this sample may be carry-over from other donors' samples.

This clonotype has at least ten counts. V and J are TRBV29-1 and TRBJ2-3; D ambiguous. This CDR3 region has 13 residues. Per the germline V gene, CDR1 is SQVTM and CDR2 is ANQGSEA. The CDR3 region has the DNA TGCAGTGCAGTGCGGTCTAGCACAGATACGCAGTATTTT. This sequence encodes CSAVRSSTDTQYF.

This clonotype came up many times. The chain combines TRBV25-1 with TRBJ2-1; 9 nucleotides line up with TRBD2. J was trimmed by 6 bases and V by 11 bases; bases with no gene match: 5. Germline CDR1 reads MGHDK; CDR2 reads SYGVNS. The CDR3 totals 12 residues. The CDR3 here is CARGLAANEQFF. The CDR3 nucleotides read TGTGCCCGGGGACTAGCAGCCAATGAGCAGTTCTTC.

Ten or more counts support this clonotype. The chain recombines TRBV7-2 with TRBJ1-1; a possible D gene is TRBD1 (5 bases). The germline V gene has CDR1 SGHTA and CDR2 FQGNSA. The CDR3 loop spans 15 amino acids. V was shortened by 4 bases and J by 0 bases, with 12 bases between the two germline ends. CDR3 loop: CASSSPGRLNTEAFF. The CDR3 region has the DNA TGTGCCAGCAGCTCACCGGGACGGCTGAACACTGAAGCTTTCTTT.

This clonotype was picked up many times. The J gene is TRBJ1-2, the V gene TRBV28; D may be TRBD1 (5 bases). Per germline, CDR1 MDHEN and CDR2 SYDVKM. The CDR3 covers 15 residues. V was shortened by 8 bases and J by 2 bases, with 18 bases between the two germline ends. Here the CDR3 DNA reads TGTGCCAGCGGATCCTCCGGGACGGCGAACTATGGCTACACCTTC. Its protein is CASGSSGTANYGYTF.

This chain joins TRBV12-5 and TRBJ2-5; D call uncertain. Trimming removed 3 bases from V and 5 bases from J, with 10 bases in between. This CDR3 region has 13 residues. The germline gives CDR1 LGHNT, CDR2 FRNRAP. CDR3 in DNA: TGTGCTAGTGGTTTAGAGCTCGGGGAGACCCAGTACTTC. This translates into CASGLELGETQYF.

This clonotype was seen ten or more times. V usage is TRBV14 and J usage is TRBJ2-5, with D perhaps TRBD1 (5 bases). This CDR3 comprises 13 residues. Germline V gene data show CDR1 as SGHDN and CDR2 as FVKESK. The germline V and J ends were trimmed by 4 bases and 2 bases, with 8 bases remaining between them. The CDR3 DNA is TGTGCCAGCAGCCGACAGATACAAGAGACCCAGTACTTC. Its translation is CASSRQIQETQYF.

This clonotype was detected many times. The rearrangement links TRBV3-1 to TRBJ2-3; D may match TRBD1 or TRBD2 (6 bases each). CDR1 is LGHDT and CDR2 is YNNKEL in the germline V gene (reference sequence). The CDR3 covers 18 residues. The V gene lost 2 bases and the J gene lost 9 bases, with 27 bases spanning the gap. CDR3 DNA: TGTGCCAGCAGCCAATACCCTCGAATCGGGGGCCGCCAGAGGACGCAGTATTTT. Translating gives CASSQYPRIGGRQRTQYF.

This clonotype was detected many times. The chain joins TRBV6-5 to TRBJ2-1, with TRBD2 matching over 10 bases. The CDR3 runs 15 residues. Germline trimming cut 6 bases from V and 7 bases from J; bases unmatched to any gene: 9. From germline, CDR1 is MNHEY and CDR2 SVGAGI. CDR3 sequence reads: CASRPLAGIGNEQFF. CDR3 coding DNA: TGTGCCAGCAGACCACTAGCGGGAATTGGAAATGAGCAGTTCTTC.

At least ten counts were recorded for this clonotype. J is TRBJ2-3 and V is TRBV20-1; D tentatively fits TRBD1 or TRBD2 (5 bases each). The V and J ends lost 0 bases and 3 bases respectively, with 13 bases between them. Germline V gene lookup returns CDR1 DFQATT and CDR2 SNEGSKA (reference sequence). The CDR3 has 15 residues. In DNA form, the CDR3 reads TGCAGTGCTAGAGATCGAGTAGAGGGGACAGATACGCAGTATTTT. It codes for CSARDRVEGTDTQYF.

This chain uses TRBV29-1 with TRBJ2-6; 8 positions agree with TRBD1. The CDR3 loop spans 15 amino acids. The germline gives CDR1 SQVTM, CDR2 ANQGSEA. V dropped 5 bases and J dropped 1; count of bases not matched to a gene: 4. CDR3 protein: CSVSWTGSGANVLTF. DNA for the CDR3: TGCAGCGTTTCTTGGACAGGGTCTGGGGCCAACGTCCTGACTTTC.

The chain has TRBV11-3 and TRBJ2-5; tentative D call: TRBD2 (5 bases). CDR1 and CDR2 from the germline V gene are SGHNT and YENEEA. This CDR3 is 14 amino acids long. V gave up 0 bases and J gave up 1 base, with 6 bases separating them. CDR3 region: CASSLEGSQETQYF. DNA for the CDR3: TGTGCCAGCAGCTTAGAGGGGAGCCAAGAGACCCAGTACTTC.

This clonotype was detected ten times or more. The chain combines TRBV12-3 or TRBV12-4 with TRBJ1-1; 7 bases align to TRBD1. The length of the CDR3 is 14 residues. V was pared by 7 bases and J by 3 bases, with 8 bases of the junction left unmatched. Here the CDR3 reads CASILTGWYTEAFF. The DNA for the CDR3 is TGTGCCAGCATCCTGACAGGGTGGTACACTGAAGCTTTCTTT.

This clonotype was seen at least ten times. This chain joins TRBV28 and TRBJ1-5; a possible D gene is TRBD1 (6 bases). This CDR3 has 15 residues. The germline CDR1 and CDR2 sequences are MDHEN and SYDVKM. V gave up 9 bases and J gave up 2 bases, with 17 bases separating them. CDR3 sequence (DNA): TGTGCCAGTCGTCACCGGGACATTGGCAATCAGCCCCAGCATTTT. Protein sequence: CASRHRDIGNQPQHF.

The V gene is TRBV29-1, the J gene TRBJ1-1, with TRBD1 identical over 7 bases. Germline-derived CDR1 and CDR2 are SQVTM and ANQGSEA. This CDR3 has 14 residues. J gave up 5 bases and V 4 bases, and 10 bases lay outside the gene matches. CDR3 protein: CSVVGGSGGTEAFF. In DNA, the CDR3 is TGCAGCGTTGTAGGGGGCTCAGGGGGAACTGAAGCTTTCTTT.

This clonotype has more than one count but fewer than ten. This chain uses TRBV9 with TRBJ1-5; 8 bases are a match to TRBD1. Looked up from germline, CDR1 is SGDLS and CDR2 is YYNGEE. CDR3 size: 14 residues. V was clipped by 4 bases and J by 7 bases; unmatched bases: 7. The CDR3 region is CASSRNGQGQPQHF. Written as DNA, the CDR3 is TGTGCCAGCAGCAGAAATGGACAGGGCCAGCCCCAGCATTTT.

In this sample, this clonotype turned up many times. A read error may explain this, as a much larger clone is one base away. The CDR3 nucleotides read TGTGCCAGCAGCCCGGTCAGCTACGAGCAGTACTTC. Residues: CASSPVSYEQYF. This sequence joins TRBV7-2 and TRBJ2-7, with unresolved D. V was cut by 5 bases and J by 3 bases, with 8 bases left in between. CDR1 is SGHTA, CDR2 FQGNSA, per germline. The CDR3 runs 12 residues.

This clonotype was recorded many times. This chain connects TRBV4-1 to TRBJ2-2; D gene uncertain. The length of the CDR3 is 14 residues. In germline, CDR1 is MGHRA, CDR2 YSYEKL. Trimming removed 2 bases at V and 5 bases at J, with 9 bases between. Here the CDR3 reads CASSQSKGTGELFF. CDR3 nucleotide sequence: TGCGCCAGCAGCCAAAGTAAAGGGACCGGGGAGCTGTTTTTT.